The rows below give T cell receptor beta chains drawn from one sample of a study of blood T cell repertoires in COVID-19. The table came from immunoSEQ multiplex PCR; TCRdb's copy has only in-frame clones and leaves some out. Of about 68,000 clones in the sample, about 90% were seen once. Sequenced input: peripheral blood. The source is a man aged 50 or older with COVID-19, enrolled during active disease. Each CDR3 is given without its conserved first and last residue. The D gene is left open where the match is weak.

V: TRBV19
D: NA
CDR3: ASSLTDGGQPQH

V: TRBV5-5
D: TRBD1
CDR3: ASSPGQGNQPQH

V: TRBV7-9
D: NA
CDR3: ASSLFSGDTQY

V: TRBV6-4
D: TRBD2
CDR3: ASSATSGSFYGGELF

V: TRBV18
D: TRBD1
CDR3: ASSPQTSGQGTYGYT

V: TRBV9
D: NA
CDR3: ASSVVGSAGNTIY

V: TRBV4-3
D: NA
CDR3: ASSTTGRNQPQH

V: TRBV28
D: NA
CDR3: ASSLGEAGSYEQY

V: TRBV5-4
D: NA
CDR3: ASSSASLTDTQY

V: TRBV3-1/TRBV3-2
D: NA
CDR3: ASSSKVDRRYQETQY

V: TRBV5-4
D: NA
CDR3: ASSPTVSGNTIY

V: TRBV2
D: NA
CDR3: ASSDFGDATNEKLF

V: TRBV6-5
D: NA
CDR3: ASSYSSETGNYEQY

V: TRBV9
D: TRBD1
CDR3: ASSVGYRGPTDTQY

V: TRBV5-1
D: TRBD2
CDR3: ASSSRGGSKTQY

V: TRBV6-4
D: NA
CDR3: ASSERASTDTQY

V: TRBV12-3/TRBV12-4
D: NA
CDR3: ASKEGGQPQH

V: TRBV6-5
D: NA
CDR3: ASSGTTGHNEQF

V: TRBV5-1
D: TRBD2
CDR3: ASRGSGTHNEQF